The clone carrying this T cell receptor (beta chain) was detected a few times. Its target is unknown. The sample belongs to a study of human T cells and chemical hapten exposure. Study outcomes and limitations: Following DPC sensitization, TCRs present above 1 in 1000 frequency showed no change. The study found that PT1 expanded TCR counts correlated positively with patch test score.

Time point of the sample: patch test 1, 2 weeks after DPC sensitization. Treatment specified: therapeutic diphenylcyclopropenone sensitization with weekly scalp DPC. Unseparated into fractions, whole blood served as the source from which total RNA was extracted. TCRdb redid the calling of the RACE reads with MiXCR, one entry per CDR3 protein. The sample records roughly 380,000 distinct CDR3 sequences, roughly 5% being singletons. Germline loops: CDR1 SEHNR, CDR2 FQNEAQ (reference sequence). The ends were cut back, 5 bases at V and 0 bases at J, with 16 bases in the middle. This CDR3 contains 16 residues.

The receptor was isolated from a woman aged 45-60 years with alopecia areata. Some clones in this sample may be carry-over from other donors' samples. The material sequenced was whole blood, taken in connection with sensitization to the hapten diphenylcyclopropenone (DPC). The chain links TRBV7-9 to TRBJ1-1; unclear D gene. Here the CDR3 DNA reads TGTGCCAGCAGCCCAATTGACGGAATCATGAACACTGAAGCTTTCTTT. As protein: CASSPIDGIMNTEAFF.